These 28 T cell receptor beta chains were sequenced from one sample in a study of blood T cells in healthy people across ages. For the second PCR, which ran for about 6 to 11 cycles, a sample-barcoded 5' primer and a J-beta primer mix were used. TCRdb independently ran MiXCR on the 5' RACE reads; one entry per CDR3 protein. The table shows 550,000 to 750,000 distinct CDR3 sequences, with around a fifth occurring only once. Sequenced sample: blood. The receptors come from a man in his 70s in good health.

This clonotype was found a few times. CDR3 protein: CASEGGRRSYEQYF. DNA of the CDR3: TGTGCGAGCGAGGGGGGACGGAGGTCCTACGAGCAGTACTTC. The V gene is TRBV21-1, the J gene TRBJ2-5; the table's D call of TRBD1 was not tested on the DNA. The end of the DNA is better explained by TRBJ2-7, so the J call may be wrong. TRBV21-1 is reported as a pseudogene. The CDR3 contains 14 residues.

Only a few counts were recorded for this clonotype. The chain employs TRBV6-1 and TRBJ2-5; 9 bases line up with TRBD2. The J call may be in error: the DNA end matches TRBJ2-1 better. The CDR3 is 15 amino acids. Germline V gene lookup returns CDR1 MNHNS and CDR2 SASEGT. CDR3 protein: CASSPGTSTNNEQFF. The CDR3 DNA is TGTGCCAGCTCCCCAGGGACTAGCACCAACAATGAGCAGTTCTTC.

At least ten counts were recorded for this clonotype. The rearrangement uses TRBV28 and TRBJ1-2, with a tentative D call TRBD1 (5 bases). CDR1 is MDHEN, CDR2 SYDVKM, per germline. This CDR3 has 14 residues. V dropped 5 bases and J dropped 4 bases, with 14 bases sitting between them. CDR3 DNA sequence: TGTGCCAGCAGTCCGACTCGGGACTTCTATGGCTACACCTTC. Protein sequence: CASSPTRDFYGYTF.

This clonotype turned up a few times. The V gene is TRBV12-3 or TRBV12-4, the J gene TRBJ2-1, with D possibly being TRBD2 (5 bases). The CDR3 runs 15 residues. Between the trimmed V and J ends, which lost 2 bases and 4 bases, there was a span of 12 bases. Written as DNA, the CDR3 is TGTGCCAGCAGTTTAAGGTGGGAGTCGTACAATGAGCAGTTCTTC. This gives the protein CASSLRWESYNEQFF.

The J gene is TRBJ1-2, the V gene TRBV2; 12 bases fit TRBD1. Germline loops: CDR1 SNHLY, CDR2 FYNNEI. The CDR3 runs to 15 residues. V shed 2 bases and J 8 bases; nucleotides not matched to a gene: 6. The DNA of the CDR3 is TGTGCCAGCAGTGAATCGGGACAGGGGGCAGGAGGCTACACCTTC. Its protein product is CASSESGQGAGGYTF.

The rearrangement joins TRBV24-1 to TRBJ1-5; D is uncertain. V was pared by 0 bases and J by 5 bases, with 7 bases between. Germline CDR1 KGHDR, CDR2 SFDVKD. The CDR3 spans 14 residues. The CDR3 DNA is TGTGCCACCAGTGATTTGGGGAACGATCAGCCCCAGCATTTT. Protein sequence: CATSDLGNDQPQHF.

This clonotype came up many times. Here the CDR3 DNA reads TGCGCCAGCAGCTTCACTAGCGGGCATGAGCAGTTCTTC. This codes for CASSFTSGHEQFF. V usage is TRBV5-1 and J usage is TRBJ2-5; TRBD2 matches at 9 bases. The DNA end favors TRBJ2-1, so the J call may be wrong. Germline V gives CDR1 SGHRS, CDR2 YFSETQ. The CDR3 has 13 amino acids.

The chain couples TRBV24-1 to TRBJ2-5, with D perhaps TRBD2 (6 bases). The CDR3 contains 15 residues. Trimming took 2 bases from V and 3 from J, leaving 12 bases between them. CDR1 KGHDR and CDR2 SFDVKD come from the germline V gene. CDR3 in DNA: TGTGCCACCAGTGATTCCCGGGACTTCAAAGAGACCCAGTACTTC. This gives the protein CATSDSRDFKETQYF.

Turning to this clonotype: At one end, the junction sequence differs from germline, possibly due to a read error. This chain connects TRBV25-1 to TRBJ2-5; possibly TRBD1 for D (6 bases). Germline-derived CDR1 and CDR2 are MGHDK and SYGVNS. This CDR3 region has 12 residues. CDR3 protein: CASSSGVETQHF. The CDR3 nucleotides read TGTGCCAGCAGTTCAGGGGTAGAGACCCAGCACTTC.

The chain carries TRBV30 and TRBJ2-1, with D possibly TRBD1 on 7 matching bases. The end of the DNA fits TRBJ2-5 better, so the J call may be wrong. CDR3 length: 12 residues. Germline assignment: CDR1 GTSNPN and CDR2 SVGIG (reference sequence). CDR3 amino acids: CAWKTGRETQYF. The CDR3 nucleotides are TGTGCCTGGAAGACAGGGAGGGAGACCCAGTACTTC.

Here the CDR3 DNA reads TGTGCCAGCAGCTTAACTTCCCCTAACTATGGCTACACCTTC. Its protein is CASSLTSPNYGYTF. This chain connects TRBV7-2 to TRBJ1-2, with unresolved D. Germline V gives CDR1 SGHTA, CDR2 FQGNSA. V was cut by 2 bases and J by 0 bases, with 7 bases left in between. The CDR3 has 14 residues. Drawing the rest from reference TRBV7-2 and TRBJ1-2, the complete variable domain is GAGVSQSPSNKVTEKGKDVELRCDPISGHTALYWYRQSLGQGLEFLIYFQGNSAPDKSGLPSDRFSAERTGGSVSTLTIQRTQQEDSAVYLCASSLTSPNYGYTFGSGTRLTVV.

The chain has TRBV27 and TRBJ2-5; D might be TRBD2 (6 bases). Germline CDR1 MNHEY, CDR2 SMNVEV (reference sequence). The CDR3 runs 16 residues. The V gene lost 5 bases and the J gene lost 0 bases, with 16 bases spanning the gap. CDR3 DNA: TGTGCCAGCAGTATCGGGACTCCGGAATACCAAGAGACCCAGTACTTC. Its protein is CASSIGTPEYQETQYF.

This clonotype appeared a few times. This sequence joins TRBV6-5 and TRBJ1-2; 9 nucleotides line up with TRBD1. Losses at the gene ends were 3 bases for V and 2 bases for J; bases not matched to a gene: 13. CDR3 length: 18 residues. The V gene's germline CDR1 is MNHEY and CDR2 SVGAGI. The CDR3: CASSYHGTGSESNYGYTF. The CDR3 coding sequence is TGTGCCAGCAGTTATCACGGGACAGGGAGTGAGTCGAACTATGGCTACACCTTC.

The J gene is TRBJ1-5, the V gene TRBV12-3 or TRBV12-4; D is unresolved. V gave up 5 bases and J gave up 3 bases, with 11 bases separating them. The CDR3 is 14 amino acids. This CDR3 reads CASSGVSNNQPQHF. CDR3 nucleotides: TGTGCCAGCAGTGGGGTATCTAACAATCAGCCCCAGCATTTT.

There are a few counts of this clonotype. The J gene is TRBJ2-1, the V gene TRBV28; 7 bases are a match to TRBD2. The CDR3 is 19 residues long. CDR1 is MDHEN, CDR2 SYDVKM, per germline. J lost 0 bases, V lost 8 bases, and 19 bases had no gene match. CDR3 sequence: CASVGWASGPTFSYNEQFF. The CDR3 DNA follows: TGTGCCAGCGTTGGTTGGGCTAGCGGACCTACCTTCTCCTACAATGAGCAGTTCTTC.

This clonotype appeared many times. The chain joins TRBV6-2 or TRBV6-3 to TRBJ2-5, with D maybe TRBD2 (5 bases). V was pared by 5 bases and J by 2 bases, with 12 bases between. Per the germline V gene, CDR1 is MNHEY and CDR2 is SVGEGT. The CDR3 has 14 residues. CDR3 sequence (DNA): TGTGCCAGCAGTCTCCCGAGGGAACAAGAGACCCAGTACTTC. It yields the protein CASSLPREQETQYF.

This clonotype turned up a few times. The rearrangement uses TRBV28 and TRBJ2-1; 10 bases are a match to TRBD2. Germline CDR1 MDHEN, CDR2 SYDVKM. After removal of 8 bases from V and 3 bases from J, the junction contained 4 bases not matched to a gene. The CDR3 sequence is 14 residues long. CDR3 in DNA: TGTGCCAGCGGTTCTAGCGGGAGCTACAATGAGCAGTTCTTC. This translates into CASGSSGSYNEQFF.

The chain employs TRBV24-1 and TRBJ2-5; perhaps TRBD1 as D (6 bases). With 7 bases removed from V and 5 bases from J, the gap between germline ends came to 10 bases. CDR3 length equals 12 residues. Per germline, CDR1 KGHDR and CDR2 SFDVKD. The CDR3 reads CATSRGAETQYF. DNA of the CDR3: TGTGCCACCAGCAGGGGAGCCGAGACCCAGTACTTC.

V and J are TRBV14 and TRBJ2-5; TRBD2 is a possible D gene (6 bases). The J call may be wrong; the DNA end is better matched by TRBJ2-1. The CDR3 is 16 amino acids. Germline values: CDR1 SGHDN, CDR2 FVKESK. The CDR3 loop reads CASSSFIGRGVDEQFF. The CDR3 DNA follows: TGTGCCAGCAGCAGTTTTATCGGGAGAGGTGTAGATGAGCAGTTCTTC.

This clonotype was found many times. The genes are TRBV29-1 and TRBJ2-5, with 13 positions matching TRBD2. Trimming took 7 bases from V and 9 from J; bases not matched to a gene: 5. The CDR3 has 12 amino acids. CDR1 and CDR2 from the germline V gene are SQVTM and ANQGSEA. CDR3 nucleotides: TGCAGCGCCGGGACTAGCGGGGAGGCCCAGTACTTC. This gives the protein CSAGTSGEAQYF.

This clonotype is judged medium-sized. CDR3: CASNRDGGYNEQFF. CDR3 coding DNA: TGTGCCAGCAACCGGGACGGAGGCTACAATGAGCAGTTCTTC. The chain couples TRBV5-6 to TRBJ2-1; D possibly uses TRBD1 or TRBD2 (5 bases each). Deletions cut 6 bases from V and 3 bases from J, with 13 bases between. Germline V gene sequence: CDR1 SGHDT, CDR2 YYEEEE. The CDR3 is made up of 14 amino acids.

The V call is TRBV6-5, the J call TRBJ1-1; D not resolved. The CDR3 covers 17 residues. V was cut by 0 bases and J by 1 base, with 15 bases left in between. The V gene's germline CDR1 is MNHEY and CDR2 SVGAGI. CDR3 amino acids: CASSYSGAGVRNTEAFF. For the CDR3, the DNA is TGTGCCAGCAGTTACTCTGGTGCGGGTGTCAGGAACACTGAAGCTTTCTTT.

This clonotype has only a few counts. J is TRBJ2-2 and V is TRBV7-2; 10 nucleotides line up with TRBD2. Trimming took 5 bases from V and 6 from J; bases not matched to a gene: 9. Germline V gene data show CDR1 as SGHTA and CDR2 as FQGNSA. The CDR3 is made up of 16 amino acids. CDR3 region: CASSPWALAGAGELFF. For the CDR3, the DNA is TGTGCCAGCAGCCCCTGGGCCCTAGCGGGGGCCGGGGAGCTGTTTTTT.

The gene calls are TRBV27 and TRBJ1-5; TRBD1 aligns across 9 bases. Per germline, CDR1 MNHEY and CDR2 SMNVEV (reference sequence). J was trimmed by 7 bases and V by 5 bases; bases with no gene match: 3. This CDR3 region has 13 residues. The CDR3 DNA reads as TGTGCCAGCAGTACAGACAGGGGGCAGCCCCAGCATTTT. The encoded protein is CASSTDRGQPQHF.

This clonotype was counted a few times. The J gene is TRBJ2-4, the V gene TRBV20-1; TRBD1 might be the D (5 bases). The CDR3 has 14 residues. Germline-derived CDR1 and CDR2 are DFQATT and SNEGSKA (reference sequence). Between the trimmed V and J ends, which lost 2 bases and 0 bases, there was a span of 8 bases. CDR3: CSARQGLAKNIQYF. As DNA, the CDR3 is TGCAGTGCTAGACAGGGCCTAGCCAAAAACATTCAGTACTTC.

In its sample, this clonotype was seen once. DNA of the CDR3: TGTGCCAGCAGTTCACCTCAAGCCGGGTGGTATGAGCAGTTCTTC. Protein sequence: CASSSPQAGWYEQFF. V is TRBV28 and J is TRBJ2-1, with D uncertain. Germline V lookup: CDR1 MDHEN, CDR2 SYDVKM. The V end was cut by 4 bases, the J end by 8 bases, with 18 bases between. This CDR3 region has 15 residues.

This chain uses TRBV29-1 with TRBJ2-1; TRBD2 aligns across 11 bases. The end of the DNA fits TRBJ2-7 better, so the J call may be wrong. CDR3 length equals 15 residues. Germline CDR1 reads SQVTM; CDR2 reads ANQGSEA. The chain's CDR3 is CSVVLAGGDSYEQYF. The CDR3 coding sequence is TGCAGCGTTGTTCTAGCGGGAGGTGACTCCTACGAGCAGTACTTC.

V usage is TRBV11-2 and J usage is TRBJ2-1, with TRBD2 matching over 10 bases. Germline V gene data show CDR1 as SGHAT and CDR2 as FQNNGV. V lost 6 bases, J lost 8 bases, and 10 bases stayed unmatched. There are 15 residues in the CDR3. This chain's CDR3 is CASRVLAGDRHEQFF. For the CDR3, the DNA is TGTGCCAGCAGGGTCCTAGCGGGAGATAGACATGAGCAGTTCTTC.